This T cell receptor (beta chain) was sequenced in a study of identical twins. This CDR3 comprises 12 residues. Germline-derived CDR1 and CDR2 are DFQATT and SNEGSKA (reference sequence). Trimming removed 6 bases from V and 6 bases from J; junction bases left unmatched: 6. This clonotype was seen only a few times. TCRdb re-called the 5' RACE reads through MiXCR, storing one row per CDR3 protein. In the table there are approximately 230,000 distinct CDR3 sequences, over 5% of which are singletons. This sample also belongs to another study, concerning T cells expressing NK-cell markers.

The V gene is TRBV20-1, the J gene TRBJ2-7; TRBD1 matches at 9 bases. Sequenced input: CD8+ T cells sorted from blood. The clonotype comes from a woman aged 18 to 35 in good health. The CDR3 bases are TGCAGTGCGAACACAGGGGGCCGCGAGCAGTACTTC. Residues: CSANTGGREQYF.